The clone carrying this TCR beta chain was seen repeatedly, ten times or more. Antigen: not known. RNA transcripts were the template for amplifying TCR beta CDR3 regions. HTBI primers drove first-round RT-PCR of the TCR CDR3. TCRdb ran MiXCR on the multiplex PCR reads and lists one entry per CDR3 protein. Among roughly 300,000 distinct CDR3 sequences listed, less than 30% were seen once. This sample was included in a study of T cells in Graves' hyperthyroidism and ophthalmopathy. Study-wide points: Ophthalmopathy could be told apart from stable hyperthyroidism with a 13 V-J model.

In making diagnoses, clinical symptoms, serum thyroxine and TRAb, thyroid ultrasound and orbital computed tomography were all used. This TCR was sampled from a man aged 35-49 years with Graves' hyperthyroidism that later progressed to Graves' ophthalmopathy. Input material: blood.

The CDR3 sequence is CASSPGREETQYF. DNA of the CDR3: TGTGCCAGCAGCCCGGGACGGGAAGAGACCCAGTACTTC. This chain uses TRBV7-2 with TRBJ2-5, with D tentatively TRBD1 or TRBD2 (5 bases each). In germline, CDR1 is SGHTA, CDR2 FQGNSA. The V and J ends lost 5 bases and 3 bases respectively, with 10 bases between them. CDR3 length: 13 amino acids.